This TCR beta chain is drawn from a study of human T cells and chemical hapten exposure. Regarding time point: pre-sensitization, week 0. Documented treatment: therapeutic diphenylcyclopropenone sensitization with weekly scalp DPC. Using its own MiXCR run on the RACE reads, TCRdb lists one record per CDR3 protein. The sample has approximately 400,000 distinct CDR3 sequences, approximately 5.1% seen once. From germline, CDR1 is MNHNS and CDR2 SASEGT. Trimming removed 2 bases from V and 6 bases from J, with 12 bases in between. The CDR3 contains 14 residues. This clonotype was found a few times. This chain uses TRBV6-1 with TRBJ2-3; D call uncertain. The sample here was whole blood, taken in connection with sensitization to the hapten diphenylcyclopropenone (DPC). This TCR was recovered from a woman aged 45-59 years with alopecia areata. Some clones in this sample may be carry-over from other donors' samples. The CDR3 nucleotides read TGTGCCAGCAGTGAATTTGCAAGTGCTGATACGCAGTATTTT. Translation: CASSEFASADTQYF.